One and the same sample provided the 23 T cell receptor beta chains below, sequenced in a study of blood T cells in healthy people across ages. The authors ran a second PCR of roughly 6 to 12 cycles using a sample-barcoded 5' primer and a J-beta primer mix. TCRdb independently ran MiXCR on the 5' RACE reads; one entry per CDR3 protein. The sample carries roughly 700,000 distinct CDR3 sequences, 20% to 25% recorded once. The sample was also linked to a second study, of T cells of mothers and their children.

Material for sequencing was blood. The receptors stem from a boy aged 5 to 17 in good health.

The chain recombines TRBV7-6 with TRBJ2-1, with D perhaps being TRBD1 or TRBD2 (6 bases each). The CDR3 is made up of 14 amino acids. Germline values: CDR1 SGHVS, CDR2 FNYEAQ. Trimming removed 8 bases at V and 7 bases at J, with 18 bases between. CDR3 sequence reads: CASALGGRGNEQFF. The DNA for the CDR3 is TGTGCCAGCGCACTAGGGGGGCGTGGGAATGAGCAGTTCTTC.

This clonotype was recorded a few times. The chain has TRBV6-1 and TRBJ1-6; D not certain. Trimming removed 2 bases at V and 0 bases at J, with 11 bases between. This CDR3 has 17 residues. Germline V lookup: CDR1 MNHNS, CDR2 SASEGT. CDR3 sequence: CASSEKGLYSYNSPLHF. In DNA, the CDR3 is TGTGCCAGCAGTGAAAAGGGCCTCTACTCCTATAATTCACCCCTCCACTTT.

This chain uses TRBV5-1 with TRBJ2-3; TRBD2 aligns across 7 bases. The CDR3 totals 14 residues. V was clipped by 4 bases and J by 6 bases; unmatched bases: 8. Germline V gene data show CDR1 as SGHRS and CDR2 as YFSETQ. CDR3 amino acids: CASSIGLDADTQYF. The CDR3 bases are TGCGCCAGCAGCATAGGACTAGACGCGGATACGCAGTATTTT.

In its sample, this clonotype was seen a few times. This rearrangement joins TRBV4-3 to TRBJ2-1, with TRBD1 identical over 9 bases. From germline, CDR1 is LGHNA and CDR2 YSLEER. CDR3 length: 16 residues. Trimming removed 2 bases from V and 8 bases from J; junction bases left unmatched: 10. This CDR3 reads CASSQTGGALIHEQFF. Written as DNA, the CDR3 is TGCGCCAGCAGCCAAACAGGGGGCGCTTTGATCCATGAGCAGTTCTTC.

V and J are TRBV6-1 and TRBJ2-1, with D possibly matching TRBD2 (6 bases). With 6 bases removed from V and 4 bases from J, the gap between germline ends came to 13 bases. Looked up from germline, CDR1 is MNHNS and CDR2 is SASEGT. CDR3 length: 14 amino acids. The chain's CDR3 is CASSSGAGYNEQFF. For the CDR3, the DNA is TGTGCCAGCAGCTCCGGGGCGGGGTACAATGAGCAGTTCTTC.

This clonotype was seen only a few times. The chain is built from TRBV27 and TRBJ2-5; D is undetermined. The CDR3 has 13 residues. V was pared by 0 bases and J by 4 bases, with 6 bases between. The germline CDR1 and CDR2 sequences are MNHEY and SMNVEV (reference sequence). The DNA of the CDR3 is TGTGCCAGCAGTTTATCGCGGCTAGAGACCCAGTACTTC. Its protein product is CASSLSRLETQYF.

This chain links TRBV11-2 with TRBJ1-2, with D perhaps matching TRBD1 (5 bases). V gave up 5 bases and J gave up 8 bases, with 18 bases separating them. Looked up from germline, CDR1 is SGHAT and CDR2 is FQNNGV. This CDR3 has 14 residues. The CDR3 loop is CASSPPGGVFGYTF. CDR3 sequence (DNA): TGTGCCAGCAGCCCCCCAGGAGGGGTCTTCGGCTACACCTTC.

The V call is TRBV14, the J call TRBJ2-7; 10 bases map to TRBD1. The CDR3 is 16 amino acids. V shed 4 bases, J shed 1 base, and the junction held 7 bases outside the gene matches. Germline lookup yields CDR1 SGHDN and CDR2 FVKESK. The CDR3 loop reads CASSPRQGARSYEQYF. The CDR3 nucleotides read TGTGCCAGCAGCCCGCGACAGGGGGCGAGGTCCTACGAGCAGTACTTC. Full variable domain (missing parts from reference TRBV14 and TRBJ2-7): EAGVTQFPSHSVIEKGQTVTLRCDPISGHDNLYWYRRVMGKEIKFLLHFVKESKQDESGMPNNRFLAERTGGTYSTLKVQPAELEDSGVYFCASSPRQGARSYEQYFGPGTRLTVT.

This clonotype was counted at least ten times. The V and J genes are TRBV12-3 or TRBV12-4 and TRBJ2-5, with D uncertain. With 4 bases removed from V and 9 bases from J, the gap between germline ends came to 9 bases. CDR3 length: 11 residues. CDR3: CASSSDEAQYF. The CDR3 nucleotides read TGTGCCAGCAGTTCTGATGAGGCCCAGTACTTC.

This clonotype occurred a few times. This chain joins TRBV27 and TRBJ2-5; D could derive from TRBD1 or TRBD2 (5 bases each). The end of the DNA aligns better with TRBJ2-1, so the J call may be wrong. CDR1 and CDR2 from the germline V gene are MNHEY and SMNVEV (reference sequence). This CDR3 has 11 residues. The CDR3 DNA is TGTGCCAGCGGGGACGTCGATGAGCAGTTCTTC. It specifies CASGDVDEQFF.

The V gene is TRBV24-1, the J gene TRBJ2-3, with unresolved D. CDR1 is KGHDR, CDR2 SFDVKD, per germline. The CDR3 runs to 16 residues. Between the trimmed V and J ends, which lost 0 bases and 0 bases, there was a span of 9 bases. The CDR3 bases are TGTGCCACCAGTGATTTGGGGCGGCGGAGCACAGATACGCAGTATTTT. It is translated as CATSDLGRRSTDTQYF.

The CDR3, as DNA: TGTGCCAGCAGCCGCGGGGGACAGTCCTATGGCTACACCTTC. Its protein is CASSRGGQSYGYTF. This chain joins TRBV7-2 and TRBJ1-2; 7 bases match TRBD1. After removal of 5 bases from V and 4 bases from J, the junction contained 7 bases not matched to a gene. Germline V gene sequence: CDR1 SGHTA, CDR2 FQGNSA. The CDR3 has 14 residues.

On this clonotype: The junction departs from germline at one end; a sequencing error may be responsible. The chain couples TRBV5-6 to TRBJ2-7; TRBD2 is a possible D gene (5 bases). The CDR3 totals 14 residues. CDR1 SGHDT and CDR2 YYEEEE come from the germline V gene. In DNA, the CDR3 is TGTGCCAGCAGCCCAGAGGAGGATAGCTACGAGCTGTACTTC. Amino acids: CASSPEEDSYELYF.

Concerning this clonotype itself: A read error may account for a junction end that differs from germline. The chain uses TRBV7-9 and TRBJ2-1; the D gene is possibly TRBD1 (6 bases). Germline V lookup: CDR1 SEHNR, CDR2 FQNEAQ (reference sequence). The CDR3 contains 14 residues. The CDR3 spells CSSSSRDITGEQFF. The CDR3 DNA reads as TGTTCCAGCAGCTCCCGGGACATAACGGGTGAGCAGTTCTTC.

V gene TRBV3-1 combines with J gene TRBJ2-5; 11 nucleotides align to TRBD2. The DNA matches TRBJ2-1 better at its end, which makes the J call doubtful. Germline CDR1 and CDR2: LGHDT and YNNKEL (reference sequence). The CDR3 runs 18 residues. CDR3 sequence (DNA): TGTGCCAGCAGCCAAGTTAAAATAGCGGGGGGGTTTTACAATGAGCAGTTCTTC. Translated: CASSQVKIAGGFYNEQFF.

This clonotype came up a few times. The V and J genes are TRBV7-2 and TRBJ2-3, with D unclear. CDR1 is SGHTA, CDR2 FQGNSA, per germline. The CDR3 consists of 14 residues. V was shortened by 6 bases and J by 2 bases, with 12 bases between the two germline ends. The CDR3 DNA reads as TGTGCCAGCAGATACGGACCAGCCACAGATACGCAGTATTTT. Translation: CASRYGPATDTQYF.

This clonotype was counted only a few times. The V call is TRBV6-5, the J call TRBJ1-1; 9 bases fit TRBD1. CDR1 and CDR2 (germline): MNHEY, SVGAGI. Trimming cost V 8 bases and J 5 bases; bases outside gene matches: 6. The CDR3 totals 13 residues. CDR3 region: CASGQGMVTEAFF. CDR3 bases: TGTGCCAGCGGACAGGGGATGGTTACTGAAGCTTTCTTT.

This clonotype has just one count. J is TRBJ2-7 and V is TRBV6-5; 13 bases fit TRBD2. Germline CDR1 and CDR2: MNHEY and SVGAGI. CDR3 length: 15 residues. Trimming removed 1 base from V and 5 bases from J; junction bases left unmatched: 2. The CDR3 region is CASSYYGLAGDEQYF. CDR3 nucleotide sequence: TGTGCCAGCAGTTACTATGGACTAGCGGGAGACGAGCAGTACTTC.

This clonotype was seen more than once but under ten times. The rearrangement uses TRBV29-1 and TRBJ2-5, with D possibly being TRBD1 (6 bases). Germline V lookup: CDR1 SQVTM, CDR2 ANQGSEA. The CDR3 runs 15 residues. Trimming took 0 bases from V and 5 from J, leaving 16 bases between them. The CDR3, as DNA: TGCAGCGTTGAAGATCAGGCGGCAGGGGAGGAGACCCAGTACTTC. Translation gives CSVEDQAAGEETQYF.

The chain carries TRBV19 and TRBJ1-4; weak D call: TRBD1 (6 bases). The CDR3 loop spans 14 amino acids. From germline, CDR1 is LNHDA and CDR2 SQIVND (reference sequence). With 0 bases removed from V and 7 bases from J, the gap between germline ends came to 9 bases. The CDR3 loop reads CASSIEGAGEKLFF. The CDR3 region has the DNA TGTGCCAGTAGTATAGAGGGGGCAGGTGAAAAACTGTTTTTT.

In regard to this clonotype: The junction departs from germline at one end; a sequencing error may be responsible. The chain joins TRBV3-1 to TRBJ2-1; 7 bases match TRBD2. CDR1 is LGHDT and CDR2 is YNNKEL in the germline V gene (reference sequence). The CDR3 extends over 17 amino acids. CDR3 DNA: TGTGCCAGCAACCAAGGCCCCGGACTAGAGGGTGACGATGAGCAGTTCTTC. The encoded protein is CASNQGPGLEGDDEQFF.

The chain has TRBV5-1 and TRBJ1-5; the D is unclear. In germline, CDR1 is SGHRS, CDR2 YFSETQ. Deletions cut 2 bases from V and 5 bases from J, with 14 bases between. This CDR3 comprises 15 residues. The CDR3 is CASSLSGRGDQPQHF. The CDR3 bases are TGCGCCAGCAGCTTATCAGGACGTGGGGATCAGCCCCAGCATTTT.

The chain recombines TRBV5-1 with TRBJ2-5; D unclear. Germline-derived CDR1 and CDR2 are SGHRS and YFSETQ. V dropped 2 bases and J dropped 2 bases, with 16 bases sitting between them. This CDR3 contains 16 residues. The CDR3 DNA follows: TGCGCCAGCAGCTTCCTTTCAGGCCGAAATCAAGAGACCCAGTACTTC. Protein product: CASSFLSGRNQETQYF.